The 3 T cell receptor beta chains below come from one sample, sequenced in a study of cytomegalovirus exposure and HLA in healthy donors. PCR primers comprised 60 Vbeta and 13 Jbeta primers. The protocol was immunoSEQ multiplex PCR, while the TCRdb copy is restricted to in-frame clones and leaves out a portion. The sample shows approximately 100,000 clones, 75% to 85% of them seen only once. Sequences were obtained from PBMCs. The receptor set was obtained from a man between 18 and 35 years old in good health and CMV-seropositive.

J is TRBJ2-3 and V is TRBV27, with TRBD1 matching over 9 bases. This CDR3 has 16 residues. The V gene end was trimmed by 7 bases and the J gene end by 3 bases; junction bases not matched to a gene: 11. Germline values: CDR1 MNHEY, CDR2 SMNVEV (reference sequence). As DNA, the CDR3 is TGTGCCAGCACCTCATATCGGACAGGGGAAACAGATACGCAGTATTTT. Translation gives CASTSYRTGETDTQYF.

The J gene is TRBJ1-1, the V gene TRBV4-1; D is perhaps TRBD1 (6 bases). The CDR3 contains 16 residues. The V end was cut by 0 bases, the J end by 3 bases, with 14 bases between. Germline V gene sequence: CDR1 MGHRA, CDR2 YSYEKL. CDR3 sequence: CASSQDRSRGYTEAFF. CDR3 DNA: TGCGCCAGCAGCCAAGATCGGAGCAGGGGTTACACTGAAGCTTTCTTT.

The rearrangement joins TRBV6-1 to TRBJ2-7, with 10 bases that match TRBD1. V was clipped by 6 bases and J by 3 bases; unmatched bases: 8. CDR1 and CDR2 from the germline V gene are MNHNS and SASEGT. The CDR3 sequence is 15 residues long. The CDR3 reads CASRVTGTGVYEQYF. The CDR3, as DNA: TGTGCCAGCAGGGTAACCGGGACAGGGGTCTACGAGCAGTACTTC.